This T cell receptor (beta chain) was found in a study of control samples from healthy donors and cancer patients. The V end lost 5 bases, the J end lost 8 bases, and 16 bases lay between the germline ends. This CDR3 has 14 residues. Germline loops: CDR1 SGHNT, CDR2 YENEEA. Sequencing used immunoSEQ multiplex PCR; TCRdb keeps in-frame clones, though not all of them. Among about 180,000 clones listed, around 94% were seen once. This receptor was taken from a man aged 25-45 years in good health. The sequenced sample was blood. This chain uses TRBV11-3 with TRBJ2-1; a weak D match, TRBD2 (7 bases). The chain's CDR3 is CASSRGAGADEQFF. The CDR3 bases are TGTGCCAGCAGCCGGGGGGCTGGGGCGGATGAGCAGTTCTTC. The variable domain in full, with the rest retrieved from reference TRBV11-3 and TRBJ2-1, is EAGVVQSPRYKIIEKKQPVAFWCNPISGHNTLYWYLQNLGQGPELLIRYENEEAVDDSQLPKDRFSAERLKGVDSTLKIQPAELGDSAVYLCASSRGAGADEQFFGPGTRLTVL.